The present T cell receptor beta chain was sequenced within a study of blood T cell repertoires in COVID-19. Overall study context: Samples taken during acute and convalescent COVID-19 were collected in the United States, Italy and Spain. The analysed material was cDNA or gDNA that came from T cells, B-cell-depleted T cells, or PBMCs.

V lost 6 bases, J lost 8 bases, and 11 bases lay in between. The CDR3 length is 12 residues. Seattle patient enrollment occurred during active infection, with longitudinal follow-up thereafter. The method was immunoSEQ multiplex PCR; TCRdb's version includes in-frame clones alone and lacks a portion of them. The repertoire holds about 300,000 clones, with roughly 84% as singletons. V gene TRBV12-3 or TRBV12-4 combines with J gene TRBJ2-4, with D possibly being TRBD2 (5 bases). The sequenced sample consisted of peripheral blood. The receptor comes from a human donor with COVID-19, enrolled during active disease. The donor label of this sample is uncertain. Here the CDR3 reads CASSFGSHIQYF. In nucleotides, the CDR3 is TGTGCCAGCAGCTTTGGGAGCCACATTCAGTACTTC.